Below are 23 T cell receptor beta chains sequenced from a single sample in a study of technical replicates of blood from several donors. Produced via immunoSEQ multiplex PCR; TCRdb's table is partial and in-frame only. The sample lists about 59,000 clones; 90% to 95% were seen once. The material sequenced was PBMCs. These receptors were taken from a human donor in good health. Some clones in this sample may be carry-over from other donors' samples.

The chain links TRBV18 to TRBJ2-5, with D possibly TRBD2 on 6 matching bases. Germline V gene sequence: CDR1 KGHSH, CDR2 LQKENI. V was pared by 1 base and J by 3 bases, with 6 bases between. The CDR3 contains 13 residues. Written as DNA, the CDR3 is TGTGCCAGCTCACCACGGGGGGAAGAGACCCAGTACTTC. It yields the protein CASSPRGEETQYF. The full variable domain, completed using reference TRBV18 and TRBJ2-5, is NAGVMQNPRHLVRRRGQEARLRCSPMKGHSHVYWYRQLPEEGLKFMVYLQKENIIDESGMPKERFSAEFPKEGPSILRIQQVVRGDSAAYFCASSPRGEETQYFGPGTRLLVL.

The chain is built from TRBV4-3 and TRBJ2-2; perhaps TRBD2 as D (5 bases). Trimming took off 0 bases at V and 8 bases at J, with 13 bases between the two ends. Germline V lookup: CDR1 LGHNA, CDR2 YSLEER. The CDR3 runs to 15 residues. CDR3 loop: CASSQESTILGELFF. CDR3 in DNA: TGCGCCAGCAGCCAAGAATCGACTATCTTAGGGGAGCTGTTTTTT.

The DNA of the CDR3 is TGCGCCAGCAGCTCGACAGGGCTCACTGAAGCTTTCTTT. It is translated as CASSSTGLTEAFF. The J gene is TRBJ1-1, the V gene TRBV5-1, with 7 bases matching TRBD1. J was trimmed by 4 bases and V by 3 bases; bases with no gene match: 3. Germline V gives CDR1 SGHRS, CDR2 YFSETQ. The CDR3 sequence is 13 residues long.

The chain combines TRBV6-1 with TRBJ2-2, with D maybe TRBD1 (5 bases). The CDR3 length is 13 residues. Germline values: CDR1 MNHNS, CDR2 SASEGT. The CDR3 here is CGGVDTNTGELFF. The CDR3 region has the DNA TGTGGGGGCGTGGACACGAACACCGGGGAGCTGTTTTTT.

The chain employs TRBV5-6 and TRBJ2-1, with D perhaps TRBD2 (6 bases). V was clipped by 2 bases and J by 7 bases, with 7 bases between them. CDR3 length: 12 amino acids. The V gene's germline CDR1 is SGHDT and CDR2 YYEEEE. CDR3 nucleotide sequence: TGTGCCAGCAGCTTCCTAGCGAATGAGCAGTTCTTC. Protein sequence: CASSFLANEQFF.

This clone showed up just once. J is TRBJ2-5 and V is TRBV7-2; D ambiguous. The CDR3 is made up of 15 amino acids. Trimming stripped 1 base from V and 1 base from J, with 10 bases between. The germline V gene encodes CDR1 SGHTA and CDR2 FQGNSA. DNA of the CDR3: TGTGCCAGCAGCTTAGTAACTACCAGCCAAGAGACCCAGTACTTC. Translating gives CASSLVTTSQETQYF.

This clone has just one count. The rearrangement joins TRBV27 to TRBJ2-7; 11 bases align to TRBD1. Per the germline V gene, CDR1 is MNHEY and CDR2 is SMNVEV (reference sequence). The CDR3 runs to 13 residues. Trimming took 6 bases from V and 7 from J; bases not matched to a gene: 5. CDR3 sequence: CASRWDRGGEQYF. The CDR3, as DNA: TGTGCCAGCAGGTGGGACAGGGGGGGTGAGCAGTACTTC.

This chain connects TRBV7-2 to TRBJ2-5; D is uncertain. The CDR3 is made up of 13 amino acids. The V end lost 0 bases, the J end lost 4 bases, and 6 bases lay between the germline ends. Germline loops: CDR1 SGHTA, CDR2 FQGNSA. CDR3 in amino acids: CASSLATGETQYF. CDR3 DNA sequence: TGTGCCAGCAGCTTAGCCACGGGAGAGACCCAGTACTTC.

This chain links TRBV2 with TRBJ2-1, with 12 bases identical to TRBD2. The CDR3 is made up of 15 amino acids. The V segment lost 6 bases and the J segment 6 bases; nucleotides outside the gene matches: 6. Germline-derived CDR1 and CDR2 are SNHLY and FYNNEI. The CDR3 is CASRATSGSFNEQFF. Here the CDR3 DNA reads TGTGCCAGCAGAGCGACTAGCGGGAGTTTCAATGAGCAGTTCTTC.

This clone came up once. The chain couples TRBV6-5 to TRBJ2-2; 9 nucleotides line up with TRBD2. CDR3 length: 15 residues. CDR1 is MNHEY and CDR2 is SVGAGI in the germline V gene. J was trimmed by 3 bases and V by 5 bases; bases with no gene match: 4. The CDR3 DNA follows: TGTGCCAGCAGTATAGCGGGAGCTTACACCGGGGAGCTGTTTTTT. It specifies CASSIAGAYTGELFF.

V is TRBV5-8 and J is TRBJ1-4; a possible D gene is TRBD1 (5 bases). CDR3 length: 14 residues. Trimming stripped 7 bases from V and 8 bases from J, with 18 bases between. CDR1 and CDR2 (germline): SGHTS, YDEGEE. The CDR3 bases are TGTGCCAGCGAAGACAGCCCGAAGGGAGAAAAACTGTTTTTT. This codes for CASEDSPKGEKLFF.

The J gene is TRBJ2-3, the V gene TRBV5-6; 11 bases are shared with TRBD1. The CDR3 runs to 15 residues. The J segment lost 2 bases and the V segment lost 4 bases, leaving 3 bases of the junction unmatched. The germline CDR1 and CDR2 sequences are SGHDT and YYEEEE. The CDR3 sequence is CASSLDRGHTDTQYF. As DNA, the CDR3 is TGTGCCAGCAGCCTGGACAGGGGGCACACAGATACGCAGTATTTT. Complete variable domain (other parts from reference TRBV5-6 and TRBJ2-3): DAGVTQSPTHLIKTRGQQVTLRCSPKSGHDTVSWYQQALGQGPQFIFQYYEEEERQRGNFPDRFSGHQFPNYSSELNVNALLLGDSALYLCASSLDRGHTDTQYFGPGTRLTVL.

The chain has TRBV30 and TRBJ2-7; 16 positions agree with TRBD2. Germline trimming cut 1 base from V and 0 bases from J; bases unmatched to any gene: 6. This CDR3 comprises 18 residues. Germline V gene data show CDR1 as GTSNPN and CDR2 as SVGIG (reference sequence). CDR3 sequence: CAWSGPGLAGGSSYEQYF. CDR3 bases: TGTGCCTGGAGTGGACCGGGACTAGCGGGAGGGAGCTCCTACGAGCAGTACTTC.

This chain connects TRBV29-1 to TRBJ2-7; 7 bases are shared with TRBD2. There are 13 residues in the CDR3. V gave up 4 bases and J gave up 6 bases; unmatched junction bases: 9. Germline CDR1 is SQVTM and CDR2 is ANQGSEA. CDR3 DNA: TGCAGCGTTGTTGAAGCGGGAATTTCCGAGCAGTACTTC. Translating it yields CSVVEAGISEQYF.

The chain combines TRBV5-1 with TRBJ2-1, with 11 bases aligning to TRBD2. Germline values: CDR1 SGHRS, CDR2 YFSETQ. CDR3 size: 16 residues. Losses at the gene ends were 2 bases for V and 7 bases for J; bases not matched to a gene: 8. The CDR3: CASSFGGLAAGNEQFF. The DNA of the CDR3 is TGCGCCAGCAGCTTTGGGGGACTAGCGGCGGGGAATGAGCAGTTCTTC. Complete variable domain (other parts from reference TRBV5-1 and TRBJ2-1): KAGVTQTPRYLIKTRGQQVTLSCSPISGHRSVSWYQQTPGQGLQFLFEYFSETQRNKGNFPGRFSGRQFSNSRSEMNVSTLELGDSALYLCASSFGGLAAGNEQFFGPGTRLTVL.

The gene calls are TRBV11-2 and TRBJ2-5; TRBD2 matches 16 bases. The CDR3 length is 17 residues. Germline CDR1 is SGHAT and CDR2 is FQNNGV. V was clipped by 1 base and J by 8 bases; unmatched bases: 7. The DNA of the CDR3 is TGTGCCAGCAGCTTAGGCGGGACTAGCGGGGGGGCCGGAACCCAGTACTTC. Translated: CASSLGGTSGGAGTQYF.

The chain employs TRBV6-4 and TRBJ1-2, with D perhaps matching TRBD1 (5 bases). The CDR3 contains 16 residues. Germline CDR1 is MRHNA and CDR2 is SNTAGT. V lost 7 bases and J 6 bases, leaving 24 bases between the germline ends. This chain's CDR3 is CASTEVRVRRGHGYTF. CDR3 DNA sequence: TGTGCCAGCACCGAGGTAAGGGTAAGAAGGGGCCATGGCTACACCTTC.

This rearrangement joins TRBV16 to TRBJ1-6, with unresolved D. V was trimmed by 1 base and J by 0 bases, leaving 7 bases between them. Germline values: CDR1 KGHSY, CDR2 FQNENV. This CDR3 comprises 16 residues. The CDR3 bases are TGTGCCAGCAGCCAATTTCCGAGCTCCTATAATTCACCCCTCCACTTT. The encoded protein is CASSQFPSSYNSPLHF.

This clone has just one count. J is TRBJ1-4 and V is TRBV19, with unresolved D. CDR1 is LNHDA and CDR2 is SQIVND in the germline V gene (reference sequence). The CDR3 consists of 11 residues. V gave up 5 bases and J gave up 10 bases, with 8 bases separating them. The CDR3: CASSVFRKLFF. The DNA for the CDR3 is TGTGCCAGTAGTGTGTTCCGAAAACTGTTTTTT. Full variable domain (outside the CDR3, taken from reference TRBV19 and TRBJ1-4): DGGITQSPKYLFRKEGQNVTLSCEQNLNHDAMYWYRQDPGQGLRLIYYSQIVNDFQKGDIAEGYSVSREKKESFPLTVTSAQKNPTAFYLCASSVFRKLFFGSGTQLSVL.

V is TRBV5-1 and J is TRBJ2-7; 7 bases are a match to TRBD1. This CDR3 has 14 residues. Germline V lookup: CDR1 SGHRS, CDR2 YFSETQ. J gave up 2 bases and V 5 bases, and 7 bases lay outside the gene matches. The CDR3 region is CASRRDRVPYEQYF. DNA of the CDR3: TGCGCCAGCAGGCGAGACAGGGTCCCCTACGAGCAGTACTTC. The full variable domain, its missing parts supplied by reference TRBV5-1 and TRBJ2-7, is KAGVTQTPRYLIKTRGQQVTLSCSPISGHRSVSWYQQTPGQGLQFLFEYFSETQRNKGNFPGRFSGRQFSNSRSEMNVSTLELGDSALYLCASRRDRVPYEQYFGPGTRLTVT.

This clone was seen only once. The J gene is TRBJ1-1, the V gene TRBV27; TRBD1 aligns across 11 bases. Germline V gene lookup returns CDR1 MNHEY and CDR2 SMNVEV (reference sequence). The CDR3 consists of 16 residues. V gave up 2 bases and J gave up 5 bases; unmatched junction bases: 7. CDR3 loop: CASSLGQGARWTEAFF. CDR3 nucleotides: TGTGCCAGCAGTTTAGGACAGGGGGCGCGGTGGACTGAAGCTTTCTTT.

The chain links TRBV30 to TRBJ2-6; no reliable D call. Germline V lookup: CDR1 GTSNPN, CDR2 SVGIG (reference sequence). The germline V and J ends were trimmed by 3 bases and 4 bases, with 10 bases remaining between them. The CDR3 is made up of 14 amino acids. The CDR3 protein is CAWSRLRGANVLTF. The CDR3 DNA sequence: TGTGCCTGGAGCCGGTTACGGGGGGCCAACGTCCTGACTTTC. The full variable domain, its missing parts supplied by reference TRBV30 and TRBJ2-6, is SQTIHQWPATLVQPVGSPLSLECTVEGTSNPNLYWYRQAAGRGLQLLFYSVGIGQISSEVPQNLSASRPQDRQFILSSKKLLLSDSGFYLCAWSRLRGANVLTFGAGSRLTVL.

The rearrangement joins TRBV5-1 to TRBJ1-1; D possibly corresponds to TRBD1 (6 bases). Between the trimmed V and J ends, which lost 4 bases and 2 bases, there was a span of 12 bases. Germline V gene data show CDR1 as SGHRS and CDR2 as YFSETQ. The CDR3 covers 14 residues. The CDR3 coding sequence is TGCGCCAGCAGCCTGGGACACCTTAACACTGAAGCTTTCTTT. It is translated as CASSLGHLNTEAFF.